One T cell receptor (beta chain) is described in this entry. The data derive from a study of tumor-infiltrating lymphocytes in primary liver carcinoma. Across the whole study: Recorded tumor stage was T1-T3 N0M0, with diameters of roughly 4.2 to 11 cm.

Researchers drew blood RNA from unsorted whole blood and extracted germline DNA as well. Constant-region priming of around 500 ng total RNA yielded TCR beta cDNA. Libraries of TCR beta came from three nested multiplex PCR rounds with slightly modified ARM-PCR. A single record per CDR3 protein comes from TCRdb applying MiXCR to the multiplex PCR reads. This table holds 150,000 to 200,000 distinct CDR3 sequences, around 60% found once. This clonotype originated in an older woman with primary liver carcinoma and hepatitis B virus infection. The sample taken for sequencing was peripheral blood.

In DNA form, the CDR3 reads TGTGCCGGTGACGGGGTACTAAACACCGGGGAGCTGTTTTTT. Translating gives CAGDGVLNTGELFF. V gene TRBV6-5 combines with J gene TRBJ2-2; possible D gene TRBD2, 5 bases. Per germline, CDR1 MNHEY and CDR2 SVGAGI. The CDR3 contains 14 residues. V shed 11 bases and J shed 2 bases, with 15 bases lying between them.